This is a list of T cell receptor beta chains from one sample in a study of T cells in Graves' hyperthyroidism and ophthalmopathy. TCRdb reanalysed the multiplex PCR reads using MiXCR and keeps one entry per CDR3 protein. The data hold approximately 400,000 distinct CDR3 sequences, with around a sixth observed a single time. The sequenced material came from blood. Source of these receptors: a man aged 18 to 30 with Graves' ophthalmopathy. Each CDR3 is given with its conserved first and last residue. A D gene is named only where the DNA matches it firmly. Size is omitted from some rows. Given values are once, few, many or a class for expanded clones.

d_call j_call clone_size v_call cdr3_aa cdr3_nt
. TRBJ1-1 many TRBV6-1 CASNLALDMNTEAFF TGTGCCAGCAATCTAGCTCTCGACATGAACACTGAAGCTTTCTTT
TRBD1 TRBJ2-5 . TRBV19 CASSIRRDSRLQETQYF TGTGCCAGTAGTATTCGACGGGACAGTCGTTTGCAAGAGACCCAGTACTTC
. TRBJ2-4 few TRBV13 CASSLRPIPKNIQYF TGTGCCAGCAGCCTCCGCCCGATACCCAAAAACATTCAGTACTTC
. TRBJ2-7 . TRBV3-1 CASSRSWDEQYF TGTGCCAGCAGCCGGAGTTGGGACGAGCAGTACTTC
TRBD2 TRBJ2-1 many TRBV2 CASSVQRGPYNEQFF TGTGCCAGCAGTGTACAGCGGGGCCCCTACAATGAGCAGTTCTTC
TRBD2 TRBJ2-5 . TRBV5-1 CASTEIAGGPMEETQYF TGCGCCAGCACCGAGATAGCGGGGGGGCCCATGGAGGAGACCCAGTACTTC
TRBD2 TRBJ2-3 many TRBV6-1 CASSEVTGAGGRDTQYF TGTGCCAGCAGTGAAGTTACCGGAGCGGGGGGGCGAGATACGCAGTATTTT
. TRBJ2-1 many TRBV14 CASSQQVEQFF TGTGCCAGCAGCCAACAGGTTGAGCAGTTCTTC
TRBD2 TRBJ2-5 many TRBV3-1 CASSQVAASGGRGRETQYF TGTGCCAGCAGCCAAGTCGCCGCTAGCGGGGGGAGAGGTAGAGAGACCCAGTACTTC
TRBD2 TRBJ2-1 . TRBV11-1 CASSRDSSGGQKRNEQFF TGTGCCAGCAGTCGGGACTCTAGCGGGGGGCAAAAAAGAAATGAGCAGTTCTTC
TRBD1 TRBJ1-4 . TRBV6-1 CASRSRGLIGSATNEKLFF TGTGCCAGCAGATCCAGGGGGCTCATAGGTTCTGCAACTAATGAAAAACTGTTTTTT
. TRBJ1-2 many TRBV12-3/TRBV12-4 CASTSAGANYGYTF TGTGCCAGCACGTCGGCAGGGGCTAACTATGGCTACACCTTC
. TRBJ2-1 few TRBV20-1 CSVGKGRVDEQFF TGCAGCGTTGGAAAAGGGCGTGTGGATGAGCAGTTCTTC
TRBD1 TRBJ1-5 many TRBV7-8 CASSFGTGYQPQHF TGTGCCAGCAGCTTTGGGACAGGGTATCAGCCCCAGCATTTT
TRBD1 TRBJ1-1 many TRBV27 CASSLSRGLNTEAFF TGTGCCAGCAGTTTATCAAGGGGGCTGAACACTGAAGCTTTCTTT
TRBD2 TRBJ2-1 many TRBV7-3 CASSPQISGGNEQFF TGTGCCAGCAGCCCGCAGATCAGCGGGGGGAATGAGCAGTTCTTC
TRBD1 TRBJ1-6 many TRBV3-1 CASSPGQNNSPLHF TGTGCCAGCAGCCCGGGACAGAATAATTCACCCCTCCACTTT
. TRBJ1-1 few TRBV29-1 CSVEGLEAFF TGCAGCGTTGAAGGACTTGAAGCTTTCTTT
. TRBJ2-7 . TRBV5-1 CASSLSKPGTQSYEQYF TGCGCCAGCAGCTTGAGCAAACCCGGGACCCAGTCTTACGAGCAGTACTTC
TRBD2 TRBJ2-1 many TRBV2 CASSSGGAFYNEQFF TGTGCCAGCAGTAGCGGGGGGGCATTTTACAATGAGCAGTTCTTC
. TRBJ1-1 few TRBV20-1 CSARDSGTTFGRAFF TGCAGTGCTAGAGATTCCGGGACAACCTTCGGGAGGGCTTTCTTT
. TRBJ1-2 few TRBV19 CASSISNYGYTF TGTGCCAGTAGTATCAGTAACTATGGCTACACCTTC
. TRBJ2-5 many TRBV7-6 CASSPRDGEETQYF TGTGCCAGCAGCCCCCGGGACGGAGAAGAGACCCAGTACTTC
TRBD2 TRBJ2-7 . TRBV5-1 CASSRGLAGEGYEQYF TGCGCCAGCAGCCGGGGACTAGCGGGGGAGGGATACGAGCAGTACTTC
. TRBJ2-3 many TRBV3-1 CASSQGPTDTQYF TGTGCCAGCAGCCAAGGCCCCACAGATACGCAGTATTTT
. TRBJ2-2 . TRBV18 CASSPLQGDTGELFF TGTGCCAGCTCACCACTACAGGGTGACACCGGGGAGCTGTTTTTT
TRBD1 TRBJ2-3 many TRBV11-2 CASKESGQGSDTQYF TGTGCCAGCAAAGAGAGTGGACAGGGGAGTGATACGCAGTATTTT
TRBD1 TRBJ1-1 few TRBV6-1 CASSSFGTGPENTEAFF TGTGCCAGCAGTTCCTTTGGGACAGGGCCCGAGAACACTGAAGCTTTCTTT
. TRBJ2-4 . TRBV5-1 CASRGPKNIQYF TGCGCCAGCAGGGGGCCCAAAAACATTCAGTACTTC
. TRBJ2-5 . TRBV13 CASSDQLGQETQYF TGTGCCAGCAGCGACCAACTAGGACAAGAGACCCAGTACTTC
TRBD1 TRBJ2-5 . TRBV6-1 CASSRTGAHKETQYF TGTGCCAGCAGCCGGACAGGGGCCCACAAGGAGACCCAGTACTTC
. TRBJ1-2 few TRBV14 CASSQSTGRGYTF TGTGCCAGCAGCCAATCCACAGGGCGAGGCTACACCTTC
TRBD1 TRBJ2-3 . TRBV5-1 CASSLAKWTGEDTQYF TGCGCCAGCAGCTTGGCCAAATGGACAGGGGAAGATACGCAGTATTTT
. TRBJ2-7 few TRBV5-5 CASSKGGSGTREQYF TGTGCCAGCAGCAAGGGGGGGTCTGGAACTCGGGAGCAGTACTTC
. TRBJ1-4 . TRBV2 CASSEGHTSTNEKLFF TGTGCCAGCAGTGAAGGACATACATCAACTAATGAAAAACTGTTTTTT
. TRBJ2-2 many TRBV5-1 CASSLAGALNTGELFF TGCGCCAGCAGCTTGGCAGGGGCGCTGAACACCGGGGAGCTGTTTTTT
TRBD2 TRBJ2-7 many TRBV27 CASSLRENSYEQYF TGTGCCAGCAGTTTGCGGGAGAACTCCTACGAGCAGTACTTC
. TRBJ1-2 many TRBV12-3/TRBV12-4 CASSPPGRNYGYTF TGTGCCAGCAGTCCTCCGGGACGGAACTATGGCTACACCTTC
. TRBJ2-1 many TRBV4-1 CASSQGGSSYNEQFF TGCGCCAGCAGCCAAGGAGGAAGCTCCTACAATGAGCAGTTCTTC
TRBD1 TRBJ1-1 few TRBV14 CASSQEDRGLGAFF TGTGCCAGCAGCCAAGAGGACAGGGGCCTCGGAGCTTTCTTT
TRBD1 TRBJ1-2 few TRBV19 CASSSPGTGDYYGYTF TGTGCCAGTAGTAGTCCCGGGACAGGGGATTACTATGGCTACACCTTC
TRBD1 TRBJ1-4 . TRBV11-2 CASSLLGDTGAEKLFF TGTGCCAGCAGCTTACTAGGAGATACAGGGGCCGAAAAACTGTTTTTT
. TRBJ2-5 . TRBV27 CASSKGDLQETQYF TGTGCCAGCAGTAAGGGTGATCTCCAAGAGACCCAGTACTTC
. TRBJ2-5 many TRBV6-2/TRBV6-3 CASLDRDTQETQYF TGTGCCAGCCTGGATCGGGACACTCAAGAGACCCAGTACTTC
TRBD2 TRBJ2-3 many TRBV28 CASSSRGLAGADTQYF TGTGCCAGCAGTTCACGAGGACTAGCGGGGGCAGATACGCAGTATTTT
TRBD2 TRBJ2-7 . TRBV24-1 CATSHAGVYEQYF TGTGCCACCAGTCACGCGGGGGTTTACGAGCAGTACTTC
. TRBJ2-1 many TRBV3-1 CASSQDWGDNEQFF TGTGCCAGCAGCCAAGATTGGGGGGACAATGAGCAGTTCTTC
. TRBJ1-2 . TRBV5-1 CASSLSGAPNYGYTF TGCGCCAGCAGCTTGTCAGGGGCCCCTAACTATGGCTACACCTTC
. TRBJ2-2 few TRBV5-1 CASSSSTVTGELFF TGCGCCAGCAGCTCCTCGACAGTCACCGGGGAGCTGTTTTTT
TRBD2 TRBJ2-1 many TRBV3-1 CASSPSGGVYNEQFF TGTGCCAGCAGCCCCAGCGGGGGTGTCTACAATGAGCAGTTCTTC
TRBD1 TRBJ2-7 many TRBV3-1 CASSQSPGQGKIEQYF TGTGCCAGCAGCCAAAGCCCGGGACAGGGGAAAATCGAGCAGTACTTC
TRBD2 TRBJ2-1 . TRBV19 CASTRVFLAGAPESSYNEQFF TGTGCCAGTACCCGGGTTTTTCTAGCGGGGGCCCCTGAGAGCTCCTACAATGAGCAGTTCTTC
TRBD1 TRBJ2-5 many TRBV12-3/TRBV12-4 CASRRGTGVKTQYF TGTGCCAGCAGAAGGGGGACAGGGGTGAAGACCCAGTACTTC
. TRBJ2-4 few TRBV27 CASTPSQHLKNIQYF TGTGCCAGCACCCCAAGCCAACACCTCAAAAACATTCAGTACTTC
. TRBJ1-2 few TRBV29-1 CSVEEGALLNYGYTF TGCAGCGTTGAAGAAGGGGCCCTCCTAAACTATGGCTACACCTTC
TRBD1 TRBJ1-4 few TRBV4-1 CASESDRERDEKLFF TGCGCCAGCGAAAGTGACAGGGAAAGAGATGAAAAACTGTTTTTT
. TRBJ2-7 few TRBV5-1 CASSGEGAYEQYF TGCGCCAGCAGCGGGGAAGGGGCCTACGAGCAGTACTTC
. TRBJ1-1 many TRBV6-1 CASSVTGNTEAFF TGTGCCAGCAGTGTGACGGGGAACACTGAAGCTTTCTTT
TRBD1 TRBJ1-2 . TRBV18 CASSPGQGTTNYGYTF TGTGCCAGCTCACCGGGACAGGGTACCACTAACTATGGCTACACCTTC
TRBD1 TRBJ2-5 few TRBV27 CASSFMAGGAGTQYF TGTGCCAGCAGTTTTATGGCAGGGGGCGCGGGGACCCAGTACTTC